A single sample gave rise to the 20 T cell receptor beta chains below, sequenced in a study of early T cells in non-severe SARS-CoV-2 infection (dated by TCRdb to the early 2020s). Preparation of the library involved 5' RACE. The sequencing machine was a NextSeq 500. TCRdb reworked the public reads: Q25 trimming with fastp, MiXCR clone assembly, productive beta chains retained. Every distinct CDR3 protein forms one entry, paired with its most common genes and DNA. The sample table records about 100,000 distinct CDR3 sequences; around an eighth of these occur just once. Clones ranked in the top ten supply 3% to 3.5% of the sample. The source material was whole blood. The receptors originated from an adult who was a healthcare worker with PCR-confirmed SARS-CoV-2 infection or an uninfected control (not recorded which).

The chain is built from TRBV6-2 or TRBV6-3 and TRBJ1-1; TRBD1 is a possible D gene (5 bases). The CDR3 sequence is 17 residues long. V was cut by 0 bases and J by 2 bases, with 16 bases left in between. CDR1 is MNHEY and CDR2 is SVGEGT in the germline V gene. The CDR3 DNA follows: TGTGCCAGCAGTTACTCGAGTACCAGAGGGGACAACACTGAAGCTTTCTTT. Translating gives CASSYSSTRGDNTEAFF.

This clonotype was counted many times. V usage is TRBV6-2 or TRBV6-3 and J usage is TRBJ2-1; D gene uncertain. Germline CDR1 and CDR2: MNHEY and SVGEGT. V was clipped by 6 bases and J by 10 bases, with 10 bases between them. The CDR3 is 11 residues long. CDR3 bases: TGTGCCAGCAGCCGCCTGGACGAGCAGTTCTTC. Translating gives CASSRLDEQFF.

V and J are TRBV20-1 and TRBJ2-7; 11 bases match TRBD1. J was trimmed by 3 bases and V by 4 bases; bases with no gene match: 11. CDR1 and CDR2 from the germline V gene are DFQATT and SNEGSKA (reference sequence). The CDR3 sequence is 16 residues long. The CDR3 nucleotides are TGCAGTGCTATTCCTATTTCCGGGACAGGGGGCTACGAGCAGTACTTC. This sequence encodes CSAIPISGTGGYEQYF.

The rearrangement uses TRBV29-1 and TRBJ1-3, with 7 bases that match TRBD1. The V segment lost 6 bases and the J segment 2 bases; nucleotides outside the gene matches: 4. The CDR3 extends over 13 amino acids. Germline V CDR1 and CDR2: SQVTM, ANQGSEA. CDR3 residues: CSVTGQTGNTIYF. The CDR3 region has the DNA TGCAGCGTGACGGGACAGACTGGAAACACCATATATTTT.

In its sample, this clonotype was seen many times. The chain links TRBV2 to TRBJ1-5; D unclear. Germline V gene lookup returns CDR1 SNHLY and CDR2 FYNNEI. The length of the CDR3 is 14 residues. V was shortened by 8 bases and J by 0 bases, with 11 bases between the two germline ends. The CDR3 nucleotides read TGTGCCAGCCGGGCACCCGCTAGCAATCAGCCCCAGCATTTT. Its translation: CASRAPASNQPQHF.

This clonotype was seen ten or more times. This chain links TRBV12-3 or TRBV12-4 with TRBJ2-1, with D perhaps TRBD2 (5 bases). CDR3 length: 15 residues. The V end lost 6 bases, the J end lost 12 bases, and 24 bases lay between the germline ends. CDR3 residues: CASSKRSKNNDGQFF. CDR3 nucleotides: TGTGCCAGCAGCAAGCGGAGTAAGAACAATGATGGGCAGTTCTTC.

The rearrangement uses TRBV7-6 and TRBJ2-2; 11 nucleotides agree with TRBD1. Losses at the gene ends were 0 bases for V and 0 bases for J; bases not matched to a gene: 6. This CDR3 contains 19 residues. Looked up from germline, CDR1 is SGHVS and CDR2 is FNYEAQ. CDR3 residues: CASSLAFGQGAANTGELFF. In nucleotides, the CDR3 is TGTGCCAGCAGCTTAGCGTTCGGACAGGGGGCGGCGAACACCGGGGAGCTGTTTTTT.

This clonotype appeared many times. A junction end diverges from the germline sequence, so it may reflect a read error. The V and J genes are TRBV12-3 or TRBV12-4 and TRBJ1-6, with a tentative D call TRBD1 (5 bases). The CDR3 length is 15 residues. In nucleotides, the CDR3 is TGTGCCAGCACCCGACAGAGCTCCTATAATTCACCCCTCCATTTT. Translation: CASTRQSSYNSPLHF.

This clonotype was counted only a few times. This chain links TRBV30 with TRBJ1-1; 8 nucleotides agree with TRBD1. This CDR3 is 14 amino acids long. The J segment lost 2 bases and the V segment lost 2 bases, leaving 4 bases of the junction unmatched. Germline CDR1 reads GTSNPN; CDR2 reads SVGIG (reference sequence). The CDR3 nucleotides read TGTGCCTGGAGTACTACAGGGGGTAACACTGAAGCTTTCTTT. As protein: CAWSTTGGNTEAFF.

The chain uses TRBV23-1 and TRBJ2-1, with D tentatively TRBD2 (5 bases). TRBV23-1 is given ORF status, its function remaining uncertain. Trimming pared 4 bases from V and 0 bases from J, leaving 13 bases between. This CDR3 is 16 amino acids long. CDR3 coding DNA: TGCGCCAGCAGTCTCCGGAGGCCGGGCTCCTACAATGAGCAGTTCTTC. Amino acid sequence: CASSLRRPGSYNEQFF.

This clonotype has a handful of counts. The V call is TRBV20-1, the J call TRBJ2-3, with 8 bases identical to TRBD2. CDR3 length: 14 amino acids. Unmatched junction bases numbered 5, after V lost 3 bases and J lost 3 bases. Looked up from germline, CDR1 is DFQATT and CDR2 is SNEGSKA (reference sequence). The CDR3: CSARSSGFTDTQYF. The CDR3 nucleotides read TGCAGTGCTAGGTCTAGCGGGTTTACAGATACGCAGTATTTT.

The chain couples TRBV12-3 or TRBV12-4 to TRBJ1-3; no firm D call. The CDR3 is made up of 15 amino acids. The ends were cut back, 3 bases at V and 2 bases at J, with 11 bases in the middle. CDR3: CASSFNSFAGNTIYF. CDR3 coding DNA: TGTGCCAGCAGTTTTAACAGCTTCGCTGGAAACACCATATATTTT.

In this sample, this clonotype turned up a few times. This chain uses TRBV9 with TRBJ2-7; D is perhaps TRBD2 (6 bases). V shed 1 base and J shed 6 bases, with 11 bases lying between them. This CDR3 comprises 13 residues. In germline, CDR1 is SGDLS, CDR2 YYNGEE. CDR3 amino acids: CASSVKEGFEQYF. CDR3 bases: TGTGCCAGCAGCGTAAAGGAGGGGTTCGAGCAGTACTTC.

This clonotype was observed many times. The chain has TRBV12-3 or TRBV12-4 and TRBJ2-5; D is possibly TRBD2 (5 bases). This CDR3 spans 15 amino acids. Trimming removed 2 bases at V and 0 bases at J, with 10 bases between. CDR3 bases: TGTGCCAGCAGTTTAAGCGAAGCGGACCAAGAGACCCAGTACTTC. Translated: CASSLSEADQETQYF.

In this sample, this clonotype turned up a few times. The chain joins TRBV6-2 or TRBV6-3 to TRBJ2-5; 7 bases are a match to TRBD2. This CDR3 has 15 residues. The germline V gene encodes CDR1 MNHEY and CDR2 SVGEGT. V shed 4 bases, J shed 5 bases, and the junction held 10 bases outside the gene matches. The CDR3 nucleotides are TGTGCCAGCAGTTCCCGGTGGATCGGGGGGGAGACCCAGTACTTC. This encodes CASSSRWIGGETQYF.

In its sample, this clonotype was seen a few times. The genes are TRBV18 and TRBJ1-1, with D possibly being TRBD1 (5 bases). Germline CDR1 and CDR2: KGHSH and LQKENI. The CDR3 consists of 14 residues. V was shortened by 1 base and J by 1 base, with 7 bases between the two germline ends. The CDR3 DNA reads as TGTGCCAGCTCACCACTGGACAAGAACACTGAAGCTTTCTTT. The encoded protein is CASSPLDKNTEAFF.

This chain connects TRBV6-6 to TRBJ2-4; possible D gene TRBD2, 6 bases. Germline values: CDR1 MNHNY, CDR2 SVGAGI (reference sequence). CDR3 length: 11 residues. The V end was cut by 6 bases, the J end by 9 bases, with 9 bases between. In DNA, the CDR3 is TGTGCCAGCAGCCCCGGGAGCATTCAGTACTTC. It yields the protein CASSPGSIQYF.

The chain couples TRBV3-1 to TRBJ2-5; no firm D call. CDR3 size: 13 residues. Trimming stripped 1 base from V and 3 bases from J, with 6 bases between. In germline, CDR1 is LGHDT, CDR2 YNNKEL (reference sequence). The CDR3 here is CASSQGNEETQYF. In DNA form, the CDR3 reads TGTGCCAGCAGCCAAGGGAACGAAGAGACCCAGTACTTC.

This clonotype was counted ten times or more. This rearrangement joins TRBV11-2 to TRBJ1-5; D possibly corresponds to TRBD1 (5 bases). V was pared by 5 bases and J by 4 bases, with 12 bases between. CDR3 length equals 14 residues. In germline, CDR1 is SGHAT, CDR2 FQNNGV. DNA for the CDR3: TGTGCCAGCAGCCCTGGGACCTCTAATCAGCCCCAGCATTTT. Residues: CASSPGTSNQPQHF.

In this sample, this clonotype turned up many times. The rearrangement links TRBV29-1 to TRBJ1-1; D is undetermined. The germline V and J ends were trimmed by 7 bases and 1 base, with 7 bases remaining between them. The CDR3 sequence is 11 residues long. Per the germline V gene, CDR1 is SQVTM and CDR2 is ANQGSEA. CDR3: CSANGNTEAFF. The CDR3 nucleotides read TGCAGCGCAAACGGGAACACTGAAGCTTTCTTT. Full variable domain (missing parts from reference TRBV29-1 and TRBJ1-1): SAVISQKPSRDICQRGTSLTIQCQVDSQVTMMFWYRQQPGQSLTLIATANQGSEATYESGFVIDKFPISRPNLTFSTLTVSNMSPEDSSIYLCSANGNTEAFFGQGTRLTVV.